This is a list of T cell receptor beta chains from one sample in a study of blood T cell repertoires in COVID-19. The table came from immunoSEQ multiplex PCR; TCRdb's copy has only in-frame clones and leaves some out. The sample records some 120,000 clones, roughly 84% being singletons. The sample was peripheral blood. These receptors came from a woman in her twenties or thirties who had recovered from COVID-19. CDR3s include the opening cysteine and the closing phenylalanine or tryptophan. The D gene is left open where the match is weak. Only part of the rows carry a size: once, few, many, or a class if the clone is expanded.

V: TRBV6-5; size: once; J: TRBJ2-7; D: TRBD1; length: 13; CDR3: CAGKTGESYEQYF; DNA: TGTGCCGGAAAGACAGGGGAGAGCTACGAGCAGTACTTC
V: TRBV5-1; size: once; J: TRBJ2-5; D: .; length: 14; CDR3: CASSLAASQETQYF; DNA: TGCGCCAGCAGCTTGGCCGCGTCCCAAGAGACCCAGTACTTC
V: TRBV10-2; size: .; J: TRBJ2-7; D: TRBD1; length: 16; CDR3: CASNSGRGQGIHEQYF; DNA: TGCGCCAGCAACTCAGGGAGGGGACAGGGTATCCACGAGCAGTACTTC
V: TRBV19; size: .; J: TRBJ2-7; D: .; length: 14; CDR3: CASSPRLGPYEQYF; DNA: TGTGCCAGTAGTCCCCGACTAGGCCCCTACGAGCAGTACTTC
V: TRBV6-4; size: once; J: TRBJ2-3; D: TRBD2; length: 15; CDR3: CASSDRAGGTDTQYF; DNA: TGTGCCAGCAGTGACAGAGCGGGGGGCACAGATACGCAGTATTTT
V: TRBV18; size: once; J: TRBJ2-2; D: .; length: 17; CDR3: CASSQTEEQGETGELFF; DNA: TGTGCCAGCTCACAAACGGAGGAACAGGGCGAAACCGGGGAGCTGTTTTTT
V: TRBV12-5; size: .; J: TRBJ1-1; D: TRBD1; length: 13; CDR3: CASGPDRVTEAFF; DNA: TGTGCTAGTGGGCCGGACAGGGTCACTGAAGCTTTCTTT
V: TRBV4-2; size: .; J: TRBJ1-5; D: TRBD1; length: 16; CDR3: CASSPGQGMGSQPQHF; DNA: TGTGCCAGCAGCCCGGGACAGGGGATGGGATCTCAGCCCCAGCATTTT
V: TRBV2; size: few; J: TRBJ1-1; D: TRBD1; length: 14; CDR3: CASRIPGGPTEAFF; DNA: TGTGCCAGCAGAATCCCAGGGGGCCCCACTGAAGCTTTCTTT
V: TRBV18; size: .; J: TRBJ1-3; D: .; length: 16; CDR3: CASSPFDRQGGNTIYF; DNA: TGTGCCAGCTCACCATTCGATCGGCAGGGGGGAAACACCATATATTTT
V: TRBV11-2; size: .; J: TRBJ2-3; D: TRBD1; length: 15; CDR3: CASSAMTGIKDTQYF; DNA: TGTGCCAGCAGCGCCATGACAGGGATAAAGGATACGCAGTATTTT
V: TRBV6-5; size: .; J: TRBJ2-1; D: TRBD2; length: 15; CDR3: CASSWTSGRPNEQFF; DNA: TGTGCCAGCAGTTGGACTAGCGGGAGGCCAAATGAGCAGTTCTTC
V: TRBV6-5; size: .; J: TRBJ1-5; D: .; length: 15; CDR3: CASSAENDFNQPQHF; DNA: TGTGCCAGCAGCGCAGAGAATGACTTTAATCAGCCCCAGCATTTT
V: TRBV9; size: .; J: TRBJ1-1; D: TRBD1; length: 15; CDR3: CASSVHSGGNTEAFF; DNA: TGTGCCAGCAGCGTTCATTCAGGGGGGAACACTGAAGCTTTCTTT
V: TRBV4-2; size: once; J: TRBJ1-3; D: TRBD1; length: 17; CDR3: CASSPTGGRNSGNTIYF; DNA: TGTGCCAGCAGCCCAACAGGGGGCCGAAACTCTGGAAACACCATATATTTT
V: TRBV5-6; size: .; J: TRBJ2-5; D: .; length: 14; CDR3: CASSPDEREETQYF; DNA: TGTGCCAGCAGCCCTGACGAGCGGGAAGAGACCCAGTACTTC
V: TRBV15; size: .; J: TRBJ2-1; D: TRBD2; length: 15; CDR3: CATNPLVAGRNEQFF; DNA: TGTGCCACCAACCCGTTAGTAGCGGGACGCAATGAGCAGTTCTTC
V: TRBV30; size: .; J: TRBJ2-7; D: .; length: 16; CDR3: CAFSRPRQSVSFEQYF; DNA: TGTGCCTTCTCTAGGCCTCGGCAGTCCGTTTCTTTTGAGCAGTACTTC
V: TRBV11-2; size: .; J: TRBJ2-4; D: TRBD2; length: 16; CDR3: CASSLRTSGSNNIQYF; DNA: TGTGCCAGCAGCCTACGGACTAGCGGGAGCAATAACATTCAGTACTTC
V: TRBV4-2; size: .; J: TRBJ2-5; D: TRBD2; length: 16; CDR3: CASSPTRLAVPGTQYF; DNA: TGTGCCAGCAGCCCCACACGGCTAGCGGTCCCGGGGACCCAGTACTTC
V: TRBV4-1; size: once; J: TRBJ1-1; D: .; length: 12; CDR3: CASSQDLAEAFF; DNA: TGCGCCAGCAGCCAAGATTTAGCTGAAGCTTTCTTT
V: TRBV4-2; size: .; J: TRBJ2-1; D: .; length: 14; CDR3: CASSQASPSAEQFF; DNA: TGTGCCAGCAGCCAAGCAAGTCCGAGCGCTGAGCAGTTCTTC
V: TRBV5-4; size: .; J: TRBJ2-5; D: .; length: 13; CDR3: CASSPRWEETQYF; DNA: TGTGCCAGCAGCCCGAGATGGGAGGAGACCCAGTACTTC
V: TRBV30; size: few; J: TRBJ1-4; D: TRBD1; length: 14; CDR3: CACHDRVEVGKLFF; DNA: TGTGCCTGCCATGACAGGGTAGAGGTGGGCAAACTGTTTTTT
V: TRBV27; size: .; J: TRBJ2-2; D: TRBD1; length: 17; CDR3: CASSLSATGGRTGELFF; DNA: TGTGCCAGCAGTTTATCGGCGACAGGGGGCCGGACCGGGGAGCTGTTTTTT
V: TRBV19; size: once; J: TRBJ2-1; D: TRBD1; length: 15; CDR3: CASSMSSRGQNEQFF; DNA: TGTGCCAGTAGTATGTCGAGCAGGGGGCAGAATGAGCAGTTCTTC
V: TRBV25-1; size: few; J: TRBJ1-2; D: TRBD1; length: 15; CDR3: CASSAQGRYGYGYTF; DNA: TGTGCCAGCAGTGCACAGGGGCGGTACGGCTATGGCTACACCTTC
V: TRBV20-1; size: .; J: TRBJ2-1; D: .; length: 10; CDR3: CSARDGAQLF; DNA: TGCAGTGCTAGAGATGGGGCGCAGCTCTTC
V: TRBV7-2; size: few; J: TRBJ1-1; D: .; length: 16; CDR3: CASSLDLGTMDTEAFF; DNA: TGTGCCAGCAGCTTAGATCTCGGGACTATGGACACTGAAGCTTTCTTT
V: TRBV19; size: .; J: TRBJ1-6; D: TRBD1; length: 15; CDR3: CASRTGQGANSPLHF; DNA: TGTGCCAGTAGGACGGGACAGGGGGCGAATTCACCCCTCCACTTT
V: TRBV7-2; size: few; J: TRBJ1-6; D: .; length: 14; CDR3: CASSLEVRNSPLHF; DNA: TGTGCCAGCAGCTTAGAGGTCAGGAATTCACCCCTCCACTTT
V: TRBV12-3/TRBV12-4; size: .; J: TRBJ1-2; D: .; length: 13; CDR3: CASVLSLNYGYTF; DNA: TGTGCCAGCGTTCTTAGCCTTAACTATGGCTACACCTTC
V: TRBV7-9; size: .; J: TRBJ1-4; D: .; length: 11; CDR3: CASSQSEKLFF; DNA: TGTGCCAGCAGCCAATCTGAAAAACTGTTTTTT
V: TRBV29-1; size: .; J: TRBJ2-1; D: TRBD1; length: 14; CDR3: CSVDLGQGYNEQFF; DNA: TGCAGCGTTGACCTAGGACAGGGCTACAATGAGCAGTTCTTC
V: TRBV7-3; size: .; J: TRBJ2-7; D: .; length: 17; CDR3: CASSLISRDKNSYEQYF; DNA: TGTGCCAGCAGCTTAATCAGCAGGGACAAGAACTCCTACGAGCAGTACTTC
V: TRBV19; size: once; J: TRBJ2-1; D: TRBD2; length: 14; CDR3: CASLAGGSYNEQFF; DNA: TGTGCCAGTCTAGCGGGAGGATCCTACAATGAGCAGTTCTTC
V: TRBV10-3; size: .; J: TRBJ1-6; D: TRBD1; length: 13; CDR3: CATRQGDNSPLHF; DNA: TGTGCCACACGACAGGGGGACAATTCACCCCTCCACTTT
V: TRBV13; size: .; J: TRBJ1-3; D: .; length: 14; CDR3: CASSLVIRGNTIYF; DNA: TGTGCCAGCAGCTTAGTAATCCGGGGAAACACCATATATTTT
V: TRBV6-5; size: .; J: TRBJ1-1; D: .; length: 12; CDR3: CASSRVNTEAFF; DNA: TGTGCCAGCAGTCGGGTGAACACTGAAGCTTTCTTT
V: TRBV9; size: .; J: TRBJ2-2; D: TRBD1; length: 15; CDR3: CASSIGQGKAGELFF; DNA: TGTGCCAGCAGCATCGGACAGGGGAAAGCCGGGGAGCTGTTTTTT
V: TRBV11-1; size: .; J: TRBJ2-2; D: TRBD2; length: 16; CDR3: CASSKGLAGEAGELFF; DNA: TGTGCCAGCAGCAAGGGACTAGCGGGAGAAGCCGGGGAGCTGTTTTTT
V: TRBV7-2; size: .; J: TRBJ2-2; D: .; length: 16; CDR3: CASSLMAGPNTGELFF; DNA: TGTGCCAGCAGCTTAATGGCGGGTCCGAACACCGGGGAGCTGTTTTTT
V: TRBV6-6; size: .; J: TRBJ2-5; D: TRBD2; length: 13; CDR3: CASRRLAAETQYF; DNA: TGTGCCAGCAGACGACTAGCTGCAGAGACCCAGTACTTC
V: TRBV9; size: once; J: TRBJ1-4; D: .; length: 14; CDR3: CASSVGAGREKLFF; DNA: TGTGCCAGCAGCGTAGGGGCAGGCAGGGAAAAACTGTTTTTT
V: TRBV5-1; size: once; J: TRBJ2-1; D: TRBD2; length: 16; CDR3: CASSPIGLADHNEQFF; DNA: TGCGCCAGCAGCCCTATTGGACTAGCGGACCACAATGAGCAGTTCTTC
V: TRBV7-2; size: .; J: TRBJ2-1; D: .; length: 14; CDR3: CASSLLAEALAQFF; DNA: TGTGCCAGCAGCTTGTTAGCGGAGGCCCTAGCGCAGTTCTTC